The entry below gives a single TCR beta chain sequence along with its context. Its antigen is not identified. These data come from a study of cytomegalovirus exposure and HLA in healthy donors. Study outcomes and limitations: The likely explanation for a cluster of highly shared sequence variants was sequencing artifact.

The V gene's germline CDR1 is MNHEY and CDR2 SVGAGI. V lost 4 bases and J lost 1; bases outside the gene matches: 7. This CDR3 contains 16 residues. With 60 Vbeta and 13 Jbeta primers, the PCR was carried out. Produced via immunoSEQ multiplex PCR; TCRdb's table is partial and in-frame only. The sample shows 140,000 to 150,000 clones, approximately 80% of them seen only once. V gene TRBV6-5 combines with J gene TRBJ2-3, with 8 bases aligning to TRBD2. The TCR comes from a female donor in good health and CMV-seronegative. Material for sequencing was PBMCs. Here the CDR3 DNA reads TGTGCCAGCAGTTCCTCCCCGCGGGGGGGCACAGATACGCAGTATTTT. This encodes CASSSSPRGGTDTQYF.